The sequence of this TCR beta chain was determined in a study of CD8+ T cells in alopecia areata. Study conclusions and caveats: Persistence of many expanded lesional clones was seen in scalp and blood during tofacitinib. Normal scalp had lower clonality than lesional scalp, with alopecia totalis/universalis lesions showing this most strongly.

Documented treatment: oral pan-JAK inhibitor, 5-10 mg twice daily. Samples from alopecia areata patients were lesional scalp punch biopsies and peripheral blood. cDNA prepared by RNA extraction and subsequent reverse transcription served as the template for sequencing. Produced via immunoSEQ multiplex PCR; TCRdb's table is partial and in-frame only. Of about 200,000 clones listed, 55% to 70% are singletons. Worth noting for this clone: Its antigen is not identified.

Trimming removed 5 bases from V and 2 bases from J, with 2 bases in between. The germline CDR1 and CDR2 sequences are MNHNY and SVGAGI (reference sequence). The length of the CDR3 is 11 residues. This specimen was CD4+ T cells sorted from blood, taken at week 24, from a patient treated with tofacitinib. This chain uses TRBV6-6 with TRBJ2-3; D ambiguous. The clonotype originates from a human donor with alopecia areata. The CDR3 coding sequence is TGTGCCAGCAGTACCACAGATACGCAGTATTTT. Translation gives CASSTTDTQYF.